A single sample gave rise to the 20 T cell receptor beta chains below, sequenced in a study of blood T cells in healthy people across ages. Together with a sample-barcoded 5' primer, a J-beta primer mix was included in a second PCR lasting about 6 to 11 cycles. TCRdb itself ran the 5' RACE reads through MiXCR, one entry per CDR3 protein. The sample has roughly 680,000 distinct CDR3 sequences, about half seen once; the top ten hold around 32%. Sequencing was done on a sample of blood. These receptor sequences come from a woman aged 60-75 years in good health.

The V gene is TRBV20-1, the J gene TRBJ2-1, with a tentative D call TRBD1 (6 bases). Germline loops: CDR1 DFQATT, CDR2 SNEGSKA (reference sequence). This CDR3 spans 16 amino acids. Trimming shortened V by 4 bases and J by 0 bases, and 16 bases separated the two germline ends. CDR3 sequence: CSATSQGSGSYNEQFF. The CDR3 nucleotides read TGCAGTGCTACCTCTCAGGGGTCCGGCTCCTACAATGAGCAGTTCTTC.

As concerns this clonotype: A much larger clone differs from this one at a single base, so this may be a read error. The rearrangement joins TRBV28 to TRBJ2-5; no clear D. In germline, CDR1 is MDHEN, CDR2 SYDVKM. V lost 3 bases, J lost 11 bases, and 22 bases lay in between. The CDR3 length is 15 residues. The CDR3 region is CASSFGVTQRKEQYF. In nucleotides, the CDR3 is TGTGCCAGCAGTTTTGGAGTGACCCAGCGTAAGGAGCAGTACTTC.

This clonotype was counted many times. The V and J genes are TRBV29-1 and TRBJ2-5; TRBD1 matches at 9 bases. Germline CDR1 reads SQVTM; CDR2 reads ANQGSEA. V lost 8 bases to trimming and J lost 5 bases; unmatched junction nucleotides: 6. The CDR3 consists of 12 residues. In DNA, the CDR3 is TGCAGCACGGACAGGGGAACGGAGACCCAGTACTTC. Protein product: CSTDRGTETQYF.

The chain has TRBV7-2 and TRBJ2-5; D call uncertain. The CDR3 is 15 amino acids. V lost 1 base, J lost 4 bases, and 13 bases lay in between. CDR1 is SGHTA, CDR2 FQGNSA, per germline. This CDR3 is CASSLGLERPETQYF. In DNA, the CDR3 is TGTGCCAGCAGCTTAGGTTTAGAAAGGCCAGAGACCCAGTACTTC.

Ten or more counts support this clonotype. The chain has TRBV7-2 and TRBJ2-7, with D perhaps TRBD2 (5 bases). V was cut by 5 bases and J by 2 bases, with 16 bases left in between. Germline-derived CDR1 and CDR2 are SGHTA and FQGNSA. The CDR3 runs to 15 residues. CDR3 sequence reads: CASSGWRVSPYEQYF. DNA of the CDR3: TGTGCCAGCAGCGGGTGGCGGGTATCTCCCTACGAGCAGTACTTC.

This sequence joins TRBV15 and TRBJ2-7, with D possibly being TRBD1 (6 bases). Between the trimmed V and J ends, which lost 2 bases and 6 bases, there was a span of 17 bases. The CDR3 has 15 amino acids. Germline V gives CDR1 LNHNV, CDR2 YYDKDF (reference sequence). This CDR3 reads CATSRPGQLSSEQYF. In DNA, the CDR3 is TGTGCCACCAGCAGACCCGGACAGTTAAGTTCCGAGCAGTACTTC.

The chain employs TRBV5-5 and TRBJ2-4; D remains unclear. This CDR3 contains 14 residues. CDR1 is SGHKS and CDR2 is YYEKEE in the germline V gene (reference sequence). V dropped 2 bases and J dropped 6 bases, with 12 bases sitting between them. CDR3 in DNA: TGTGCCAGCAGCTTCGGCCAGTCGGGAAACATTCAGTACTTC. This gives the protein CASSFGQSGNIQYF.

This clonotype was seen more than once but under ten times. The rearrangement joins TRBV20-1 to TRBJ2-7; 7 positions agree with TRBD2. V gave up 3 bases and J gave up 0 bases; unmatched junction bases: 2. Per germline, CDR1 DFQATT and CDR2 SNEGSKA (reference sequence). The CDR3 is made up of 13 amino acids. CDR3 protein: CSASGRPSYEQYF. As DNA, the CDR3 is TGCAGTGCTAGCGGGAGGCCCTCCTACGAGCAGTACTTC.

V usage is TRBV13 and J usage is TRBJ2-1; maybe TRBD1 (6 bases). The CDR3 has 12 amino acids. Germline V gene data show CDR1 as PRHDT and CDR2 as FYEKMQ (reference sequence). V was cut by 0 bases and J by 14 bases, with 11 bases left in between. The CDR3 DNA is TGTGCCAGCAGCTTAGGTAACCGGGACAAGTTCTTC. Amino acids: CASSLGNRDKFF.

The chain links TRBV9 to TRBJ2-3; no clear D. CDR1 is SGDLS, CDR2 YYNGEE, per germline. V was cut by 2 bases and J by 1 base, with 11 bases left in between. The CDR3 has 15 residues. CDR3 loop: CASSVSGGRTDTQYF. CDR3 bases: TGTGCCAGCAGCGTTAGTGGCGGCCGCACAGATACGCAGTATTTT. Full variable domain (rest looked up from reference TRBV9 and TRBJ2-3): DSGVTQTPKHLITATGQRVTLRCSPRSGDLSVYWYQQSLDQGLQFLIQYYNGEERAKGNILERFSAQQFPDLHSELNLSSLELGDSALYFCASSVSGGRTDTQYFGPGTRLTVL.

Concerning this clonotype itself: Given a much more abundant clone one base away, this may be a read error. J is TRBJ2-7 and V is TRBV20-1, with 8 nucleotides matching TRBD1. Germline V CDR1 and CDR2: DFQATT, SNEGSKA (reference sequence). With 6 bases clipped from V and 8 bases from J, the junction kept 15 bases outside the gene matches. The CDR3 runs to 14 residues. As DNA, the CDR3 is TGCAGTGCCCTGAACCGACAGGGGAAACACAAGCAGTACTTC. This sequence encodes CSALNRQGKHKQYF.

The CDR3 spells CASSLQGAIYEQYF. In DNA, the CDR3 is TGTGCCAGCAGCTTGCAGGGGGCTATCTACGAGCAGTACTTC. The V and J genes are TRBV11-1 and TRBJ2-7; 8 nucleotides line up with TRBD1. This CDR3 is built from 14 residues. J lost 3 bases, V lost 3 bases, and 4 bases had no gene match. The germline CDR1 and CDR2 sequences are SGHAT and FQDESV (reference sequence). The full variable domain, in which reference TRBV11-1 and TRBJ2-7 provide the parts outside the CDR3, is EAEVAQSPRYKITEKSQAVAFWCDPISGHATLYWYRQILGQGPELLVQFQDESVVDDSQLPKDRFSAERLKGVDSTLKIQPAELGDSAMYLCASSLQGAIYEQYFGPGTRLTVT.

In its sample, this clonotype was seen once. Germline is not matched at one junction end, which may reflect a read error. The V gene is TRBV4-3, the J gene TRBJ2-3; D is possibly TRBD2 (6 bases). This CDR3 is built from 19 residues. In germline, CDR1 is LGHNA, CDR2 YSLEER. This CDR3 is CASNQDSPNVGLRTDTQYF. The CDR3 DNA reads as TGCGCCAGCAACCAAGATTCGCCAAACGTGGGACTTCGCACAGATACGCAGTATTTT.

This chain links TRBV5-1 with TRBJ2-7, with TRBD2 as a possible D gene (6 bases). The CDR3 covers 18 residues. V was shortened by 1 base and J by 0 bases, with 20 bases between the two germline ends. The V gene's germline CDR1 is SGHRS and CDR2 YFSETQ. CDR3 nucleotides: TGCGCCAGCAGCTTGAGAGGATCTAGCGAAAGTACCTCCTACGAGCAGTACTTC. Amino acid sequence: CASSLRGSSESTSYEQYF.

This clonotype was recorded a few times. The CDR3, as DNA: TGCAGCGTTGCCACTAGCTCGGGAGCCCTCAATGAGCAGTTCTTC. It yields the protein CSVATSSGALNEQFF. The chain carries TRBV29-1 and TRBJ2-1, with D possibly TRBD2 on 6 matching bases. V was pared by 4 bases and J by 6 bases, with 19 bases between. The CDR3 consists of 15 residues. Germline assignment: CDR1 SQVTM and CDR2 ANQGSEA.

The chain combines TRBV6-5 with TRBJ2-3; 9 nucleotides line up with TRBD2. CDR3 length: 18 residues. With V trimmed by 0 bases and J by 3 bases, 10 bases remained unmatched. Germline V CDR1 and CDR2: MNHEY, SVGAGI. The CDR3 DNA sequence: TGTGCCAGCAGTTACTCGATACTAGCGGGCCCGGGTACAGATACGCAGTATTTT. This sequence encodes CASSYSILAGPGTDTQYF.

The genes are TRBV28 and TRBJ1-6, with 9 positions matching TRBD1. V lost 3 bases, J lost 9 bases, and 6 bases stayed unmatched. The CDR3 consists of 15 residues. Germline loops: CDR1 MDHEN, CDR2 SYDVKM. Here the CDR3 reads CASSFEDRGISPLHF. The CDR3 coding sequence is TGTGCCAGCAGTTTTGAAGACAGGGGGATTTCACCCCTCCACTTT. The full variable domain, its missing parts supplied by reference TRBV28 and TRBJ1-6, is DVKVTQSSRYLVKRTGEKVFLECVQDMDHENMFWYRQDPGLGLRLIYFSYDVKMKEKGDIPEGYSVSREKKERFSLILESASTNQTSMYLCASSFEDRGISPLHFGNGTRLTVT.

This clonotype was counted a few times. V is TRBV20-1 and J is TRBJ2-1; D unresolved. The germline V gene encodes CDR1 DFQATT and CDR2 SNEGSKA (reference sequence). CDR3 length: 14 residues. V was clipped by 2 bases and J by 7 bases, with 15 bases between them. The CDR3: CSARWKGQRNEQFF. The DNA for the CDR3 is TGCAGTGCTAGATGGAAGGGCCAGAGAAATGAGCAGTTCTTC.

This clonotype was recorded at least ten times. The rearrangement links TRBV4-2 to TRBJ2-7; TRBD2 matches 10 bases. With V trimmed by 2 bases and J by 2 bases, 0 bases remained unmatched. The CDR3 spans 14 residues. CDR1 and CDR2 from the germline V gene are LGHNA and YNFKEQ. CDR3 nucleotides: TGTGCCAGCAGCCAAACTAGCGGGACCTACGAGCAGTACTTC. Translating gives CASSQTSGTYEQYF.

CDR3 sequence: CASSSDSYPYEQYF. Written as DNA, the CDR3 is TGCGCCAGCAGCTCCGACAGTTATCCCTACGAGCAGTACTTC. The chain employs TRBV5-1 and TRBJ2-7; possibly TRBD1 for D (5 bases). The length of the CDR3 is 14 residues. CDR1 and CDR2 (germline): SGHRS, YFSETQ. Trimming took 3 bases from V and 2 from J, leaving 12 bases between them. Full variable domain (missing parts from reference TRBV5-1 and TRBJ2-7): KAGVTQTPRYLIKTRGQQVTLSCSPISGHRSVSWYQQTPGQGLQFLFEYFSETQRNKGNFPGRFSGRQFSNSRSEMNVSTLELGDSALYLCASSSDSYPYEQYFGPGTRLTVT.